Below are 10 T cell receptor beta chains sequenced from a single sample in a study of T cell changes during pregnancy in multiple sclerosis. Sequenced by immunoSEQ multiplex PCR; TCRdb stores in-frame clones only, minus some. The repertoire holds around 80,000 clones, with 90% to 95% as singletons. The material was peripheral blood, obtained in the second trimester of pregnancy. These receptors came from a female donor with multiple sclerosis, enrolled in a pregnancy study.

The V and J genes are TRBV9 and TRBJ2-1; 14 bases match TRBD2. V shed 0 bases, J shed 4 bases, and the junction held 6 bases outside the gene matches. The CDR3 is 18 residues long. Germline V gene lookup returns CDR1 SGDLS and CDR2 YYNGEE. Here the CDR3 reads CASSVAGTSGSMYNEQFF. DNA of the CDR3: TGTGCCAGCAGCGTAGCTGGGACTAGCGGGAGTATGTACAATGAGCAGTTCTTC.

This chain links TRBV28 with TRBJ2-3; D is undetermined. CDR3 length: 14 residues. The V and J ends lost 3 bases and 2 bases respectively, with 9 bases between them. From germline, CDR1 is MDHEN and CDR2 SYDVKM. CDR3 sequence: CASSFPSYTDTQYF. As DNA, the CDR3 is TGTGCCAGCAGTTTTCCCTCCTACACAGATACGCAGTATTTT.

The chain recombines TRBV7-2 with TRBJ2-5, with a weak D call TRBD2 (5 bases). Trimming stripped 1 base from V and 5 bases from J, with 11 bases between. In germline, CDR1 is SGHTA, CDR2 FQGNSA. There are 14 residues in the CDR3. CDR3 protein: CASSLGGSAETQYF. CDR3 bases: TGTGCCAGCAGCTTAGGTGGTAGCGCGGAGACCCAGTACTTC.

The CDR3, as DNA: TGCGCCAGCAGTGAACAAGCTCTCCAGGGGGATACGCAGTATTTT. It is translated as CASSEQALQGDTQYF. The rearrangement uses TRBV10-1 and TRBJ2-3, with D tentatively TRBD1 (6 bases). Trimming left V 3 bases short and J 6 bases short, with 16 bases between. Germline CDR1 reads WNHNN; CDR2 reads SYGVQD (reference sequence). The CDR3 sequence is 15 residues long.

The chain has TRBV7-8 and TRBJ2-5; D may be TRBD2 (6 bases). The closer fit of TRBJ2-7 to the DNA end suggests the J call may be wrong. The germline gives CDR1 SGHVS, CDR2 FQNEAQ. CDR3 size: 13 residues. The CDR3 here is CASSRGLSYEQYF. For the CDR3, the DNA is TGTGCCAGCAGCCGGGGGTTATCCTACGAGCAGTACTTC.

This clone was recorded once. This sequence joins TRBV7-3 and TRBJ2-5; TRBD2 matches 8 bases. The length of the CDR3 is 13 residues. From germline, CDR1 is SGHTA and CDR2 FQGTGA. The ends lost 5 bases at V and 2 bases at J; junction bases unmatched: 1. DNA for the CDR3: TGTGCCAGCAGCCGGGGGGGTCAAGAGACCCAGTACTTC. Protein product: CASSRGGQETQYF.

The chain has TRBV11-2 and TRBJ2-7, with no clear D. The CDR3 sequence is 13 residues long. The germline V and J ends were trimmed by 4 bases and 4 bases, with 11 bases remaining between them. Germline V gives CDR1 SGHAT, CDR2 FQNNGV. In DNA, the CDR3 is TGTGCCAGCAGCTCCCTGAAGACATACGAGCAGTACTTC. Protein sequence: CASSSLKTYEQYF.

CDR3 residues: CATSRDGTQVKGEQYF. CDR3 DNA sequence: TGTGCCACCAGCAGAGATGGGACACAGGTGAAAGGCGAGCAGTACTTC. This chain links TRBV15 with TRBJ2-7; D may be TRBD1 (6 bases). Trimming cost V 0 bases and J 6 bases, with 18 bases left between them. CDR3 length equals 16 residues. The germline V gene has CDR1 LNHNV and CDR2 YYDKDF (reference sequence).

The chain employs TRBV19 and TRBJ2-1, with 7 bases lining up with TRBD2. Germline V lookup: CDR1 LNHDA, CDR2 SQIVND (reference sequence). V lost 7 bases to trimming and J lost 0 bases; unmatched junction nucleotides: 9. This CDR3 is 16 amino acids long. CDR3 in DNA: TGTGCCAGTACTAAGCGGGACCGGAGCTCCTACAATGAGCAGTTCTTC. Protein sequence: CASTKRDRSSYNEQFF.

The CDR3 spells CASAGTSGRSDTQYF. In nucleotides, the CDR3 is TGTGCCAGCGCTGGGACTAGCGGGAGATCAGATACGCAGTATTTT. The chain has TRBV27 and TRBJ2-3, with 14 nucleotides matching TRBD2. The germline gives CDR1 MNHEY, CDR2 SMNVEV (reference sequence). Losses at the gene ends were 8 bases for V and 4 bases for J; bases not matched to a gene: 5. The CDR3 consists of 15 residues.